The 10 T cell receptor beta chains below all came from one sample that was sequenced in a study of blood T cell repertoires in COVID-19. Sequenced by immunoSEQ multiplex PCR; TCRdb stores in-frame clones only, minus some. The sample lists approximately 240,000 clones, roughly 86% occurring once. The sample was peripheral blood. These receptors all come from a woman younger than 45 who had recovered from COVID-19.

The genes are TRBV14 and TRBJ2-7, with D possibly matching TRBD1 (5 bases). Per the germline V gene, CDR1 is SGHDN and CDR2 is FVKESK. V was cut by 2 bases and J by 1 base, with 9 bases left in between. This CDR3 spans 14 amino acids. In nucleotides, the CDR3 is TGTGCCAGCAGCCAAATAACAGGTTCCTACGAGCAGTACTTC. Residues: CASSQITGSYEQYF.

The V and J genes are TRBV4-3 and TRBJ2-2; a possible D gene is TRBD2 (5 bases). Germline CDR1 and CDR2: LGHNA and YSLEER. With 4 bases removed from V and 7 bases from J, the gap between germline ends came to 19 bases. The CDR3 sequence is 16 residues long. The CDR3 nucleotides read TGCGCCAGCAGCCGGTTAGTTGCGGGCGCGATCGGGGAGCTGTTTTTT. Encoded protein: CASSRLVAGAIGELFF.

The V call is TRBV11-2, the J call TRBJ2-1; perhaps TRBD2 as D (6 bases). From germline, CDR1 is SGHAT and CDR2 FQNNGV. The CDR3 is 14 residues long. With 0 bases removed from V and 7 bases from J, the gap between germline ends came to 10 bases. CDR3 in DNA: TGTGCCAGCAGCTTAGACCCGGGGAGGAATGAGCAGTTCTTC. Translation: CASSLDPGRNEQFF. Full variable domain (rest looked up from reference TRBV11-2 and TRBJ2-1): EAGVAQSPRYKIIEKRQSVAFWCNPISGHATLYWYQQILGQGPKLLIQFQNNGVVDDSQLPKDRFSAERLKGVDSTLKIQPAKLEDSAVYLCASSLDPGRNEQFFGPGTRLTVL.

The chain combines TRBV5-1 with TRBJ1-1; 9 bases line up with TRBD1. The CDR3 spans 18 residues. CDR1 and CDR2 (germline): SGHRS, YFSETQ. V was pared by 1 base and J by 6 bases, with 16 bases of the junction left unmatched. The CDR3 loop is CASSLLTAGTGNSPEAFF. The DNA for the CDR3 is TGCGCCAGCAGCTTGCTAACCGCCGGGACAGGGAACTCTCCTGAAGCTTTCTTT.

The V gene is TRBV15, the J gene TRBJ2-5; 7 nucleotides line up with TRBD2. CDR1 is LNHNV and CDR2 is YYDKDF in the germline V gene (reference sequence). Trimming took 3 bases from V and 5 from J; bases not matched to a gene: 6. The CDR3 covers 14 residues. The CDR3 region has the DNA TGTGCCACCAGCAGGGGGGGGGACGGGGAGACCCAGTACTTC. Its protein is CATSRGGDGETQYF.

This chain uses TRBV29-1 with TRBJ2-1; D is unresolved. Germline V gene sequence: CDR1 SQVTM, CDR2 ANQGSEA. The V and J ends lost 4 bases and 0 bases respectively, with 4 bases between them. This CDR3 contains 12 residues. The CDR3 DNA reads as TGCAGCGTTGTTAGCTCCTACAATGAGCAGTTCTTC. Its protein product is CSVVSSYNEQFF.

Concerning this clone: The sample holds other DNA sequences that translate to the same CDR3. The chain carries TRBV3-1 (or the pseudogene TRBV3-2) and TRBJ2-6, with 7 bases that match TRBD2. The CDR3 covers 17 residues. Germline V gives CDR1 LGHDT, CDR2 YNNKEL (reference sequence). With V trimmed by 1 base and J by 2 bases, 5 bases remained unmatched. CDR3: CASSQAVGGTGANVLTF. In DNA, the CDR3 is TGTGCCAGCAGCCAAGCGGTCGGGGGGACTGGGGCCAACGTCCTGACTTTC.

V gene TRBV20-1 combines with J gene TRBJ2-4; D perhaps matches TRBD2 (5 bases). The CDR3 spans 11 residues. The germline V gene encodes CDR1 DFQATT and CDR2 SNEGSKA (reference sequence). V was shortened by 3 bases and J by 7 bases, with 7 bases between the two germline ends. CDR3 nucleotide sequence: TGCAGTGCTAGTTCGGGGAACATTCAGTACTTC. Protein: CSASSGNIQYF.

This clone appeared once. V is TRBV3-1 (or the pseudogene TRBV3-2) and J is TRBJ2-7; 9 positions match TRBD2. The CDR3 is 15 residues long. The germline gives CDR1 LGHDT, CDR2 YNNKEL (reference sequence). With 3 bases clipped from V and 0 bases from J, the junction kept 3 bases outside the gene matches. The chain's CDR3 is CASSQLAGASYEQYF. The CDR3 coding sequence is TGTGCCAGCAGCCAGTTAGCGGGGGCCTCCTACGAGCAGTACTTC.

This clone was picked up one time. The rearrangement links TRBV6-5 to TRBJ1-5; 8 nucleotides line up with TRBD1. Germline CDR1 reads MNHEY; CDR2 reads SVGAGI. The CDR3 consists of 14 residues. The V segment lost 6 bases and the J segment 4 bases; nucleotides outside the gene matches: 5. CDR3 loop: CASRHGQGNQPQHF. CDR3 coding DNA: TGTGCCAGCAGACATGGACAGGGAAATCAGCCCCAGCATTTT.